The T cell receptor (beta chain) under discussion was sequenced for a study of identical twins. This CDR3 contains 13 residues. The germline V gene encodes CDR1 SQVTM and CDR2 ANQGSEA. The trim removed 3 bases at V and 4 bases at J, leaving 4 bases unmatched. TCRdb passed the 5' RACE reads through MiXCR, listing each CDR3 protein once. Of under 500,000 distinct CDR3 sequences listed, over 11% were seen once; the top ten hold approximately 0.9%. A further study also used this sample, focusing on yellow fever vaccine responses in identical twins.

This receptor was obtained from a woman aged 18 to 35 in good health. The sample taken for sequencing was CD4+ T cells sorted from blood. This chain links TRBV29-1 with TRBJ1-1; 8 bases map to TRBD1. Written as DNA, the CDR3 is TGCAGCGTTGAGACAGGGGCGAGCACTGAAGCTTTCTTT. It translates to CSVETGASTEAFF.